The 23 T cell receptor beta chains listed next were all sequenced from one sample in a study of early T cells in non-severe SARS-CoV-2 infection. TCRdb redid the calling of the 5' RACE reads with MiXCR, one entry per CDR3 protein. The sample lists about 60,000 distinct CDR3 sequences, 10% to 15% seen once, with around 4.9% in the top ten. Source material: whole blood. The receptors derive from an adult who was a healthcare worker with PCR-confirmed SARS-CoV-2 infection or an uninfected control (not recorded which).

This clonotype has ten or more counts. This chain uses TRBV10-3 with TRBJ1-1; a weak D match, TRBD1 (5 bases). The V gene's germline CDR1 is ENHRY and CDR2 SYGVKD. The CDR3 sequence is 14 residues long. Trimming stripped 6 bases from V and 5 bases from J, with 16 bases between. CDR3 protein: CAISDRGVNTEAFF. CDR3 nucleotide sequence: TGTGCCATCAGCGATAGGGGAGTAAATACTGAAGCTTTCTTT.

This clonotype was counted a single time. The V call is TRBV6-5, the J call TRBJ1-3, with TRBD1 identical over 9 bases. This CDR3 is built from 15 residues. Germline V gene data show CDR1 as MNHEY and CDR2 as SVGAGI. The J segment lost 9 bases and the V segment lost 4 bases, leaving 10 bases of the junction unmatched. CDR3 amino acids: CASSFDGTGLRTIYF. In DNA, the CDR3 is TGTGCCAGCAGTTTCGATGGGACAGGGCTTCGCACCATATATTTT.

This clonotype was observed at least ten times. This chain links TRBV12-5 with TRBJ1-1; D might be TRBD1 (5 bases). Germline V lookup: CDR1 LGHNT, CDR2 FRNRAP. The length of the CDR3 is 16 residues. V dropped 0 bases and J dropped 12 bases, with 23 bases sitting between them. DNA for the CDR3: TGTGCTAGTGGTTTGGTACACGGCAGGGAAGGTATTACAACTTTCTTT. Translated: CASGLVHGREGITTFF.

CDR3 protein: CASSLDTMLSGGNDEQFF. The CDR3 bases are TGTGCCAGCAGCTTAGATACGATGTTGAGCGGGGGCAACGATGAGCAGTTCTTC. This chain joins TRBV11-3 and TRBJ2-1; 8 positions match TRBD2. The V gene's germline CDR1 is SGHNT and CDR2 YENEEA. V lost 0 bases to trimming and J lost 8 bases; unmatched junction nucleotides: 15. The CDR3 consists of 18 residues.

This clonotype was recorded many times. The rearrangement links TRBV10-3 to TRBJ2-7; 13 bases align to TRBD2. CDR1 and CDR2 (germline): ENHRY, SYGVKD. The length of the CDR3 is 17 residues. J was trimmed by 5 bases and V by 0 bases; bases with no gene match: 7. In DNA, the CDR3 is TGTGCCATCAGTGAGTCCCAAGGACTAGCGGGAGACAACGAGCAGTACTTC. Translation gives CAISESQGLAGDNEQYF.

The chain recombines TRBV12-3 or TRBV12-4 with TRBJ1-5, with 7 nucleotides matching TRBD1. J lost 0 bases, V lost 7 bases, and 9 bases had no gene match. The CDR3 length is 16 residues. CDR3 protein: CASKKGAVYSNQPQHF. As DNA, the CDR3 is TGTGCCAGCAAGAAGGGGGCCGTTTATAGCAATCAGCCCCAGCATTTT.

The chain uses TRBV10-1 and TRBJ2-7, with 9 bases lining up with TRBD2. The CDR3 sequence is 15 residues long. CDR1 is WNHNN and CDR2 is SYGVQD in the germline V gene (reference sequence). V lost 4 bases to trimming and J lost 0 bases; unmatched junction nucleotides: 4. In DNA, the CDR3 is TGCGCCAGCAGTGGTACTAGCGGGTCCTCCTACGAGCAGTACTTC. Its protein product is CASSGTSGSSYEQYF.

This clonotype was picked up a small number of times. The chain is built from TRBV3-1 and TRBJ2-1, with 11 bases lining up with TRBD2. The germline CDR1 and CDR2 sequences are LGHDT and YNNKEL (reference sequence). V trimming: 1 base; J trimming: 5 bases; junction bases outside the gene matches: 7. The CDR3 has 17 amino acids. CDR3 DNA: TGTGCCAGCAGCCAAGTGGCTAGCGGGGGGTTAAACAATGAGCAGTTCTTC. Translating it yields CASSQVASGGLNNEQFF.

This clonotype was observed many times. V usage is TRBV3-1 and J usage is TRBJ1-2, with no clear D. Germline-derived CDR1 and CDR2 are LGHDT and YNNKEL (reference sequence). CDR3 size: 15 residues. V lost 0 bases to trimming and J lost 3 bases, with 11 bases between them. The CDR3, as DNA: TGTGCCAGCAGCCAAGATTCCACATTCTACTATGGCTACACCTTC. This translates into CASSQDSTFYYGYTF.

This clonotype was seen at least ten times. The rearrangement uses TRBV20-1 and TRBJ2-3; D remains ambiguous. The CDR3 runs to 15 residues. Trimming took 0 bases from V and 1 from J, leaving 11 bases between them. Germline assignment: CDR1 DFQATT and CDR2 SNEGSKA (reference sequence). As DNA, the CDR3 is TGCAGTGCTAGAGATCTTAACCGACGCACAGATACGCAGTATTTT. Translation: CSARDLNRRTDTQYF.

This clonotype was recorded at least ten times. This chain uses TRBV11-2 with TRBJ2-2; D may be TRBD2 (6 bases). The V end lost 8 bases, the J end lost 1 base, and 8 bases lay between the germline ends. CDR3 length equals 13 residues. Germline lookup yields CDR1 SGHAT and CDR2 FQNNGV. This CDR3 reads CASGTQNTGELFF. The CDR3 DNA reads TGTGCCAGCGGGACTCAGAACACCGGGGAGCTGTTTTTT.

The V gene is TRBV12-3 or TRBV12-4, the J gene TRBJ2-2; 7 bases map to TRBD1. J was trimmed by 1 base and V by 2 bases; bases with no gene match: 4. This CDR3 has 16 residues. The CDR3 is CASSLLGQLNTGELFF. CDR3 bases: TGTGCCAGCAGTTTATTGGGACAGCTGAACACCGGGGAGCTGTTTTTT.

This clonotype was recorded a few times. The junction differs from germline at one of its ends, possibly a read error. This chain links TRBV2 with TRBJ2-1; the D call may be TRBD1 or TRBD2 (5 bases each). Germline loops: CDR1 SNHLY, CDR2 FYNNEI. The CDR3 totals 15 residues. CDR3 in DNA: TGTGCCAGCAGTGCGGGGCTAGCCTCCGACAATGAGCAGTTCTTC. Translation gives CASSAGLASDNEQFF.

This clonotype was seen many times. J is TRBJ2-7 and V is TRBV24-1; TRBD1 matches 7 bases. The CDR3 consists of 14 residues. J lost 5 bases, V lost 4 bases, and 7 bases had no gene match. Germline CDR1 is KGHDR and CDR2 is SFDVKD. The CDR3, as DNA: TGTGCCACCAGTGAATGGGGGACAGATCACGAGCAGTACTTC. Translating it yields CATSEWGTDHEQYF.

With respect to this clonotype: A much larger clone lies a single base off, so this may be a read error. The rearrangement joins TRBV21-1 to TRBJ2-7; the tabulated D call, TRBD1, remains unverified against the DNA. TRBV21-1 is reported as a pseudogene. There are 16 residues in the CDR3. CDR3 region: CVSTPGHFQGSYEQYF. The CDR3 region has the DNA TGTGTCAGCACCCCGGGACACTTCCAGGGATCGTACGAGCAGTACTTC.

This chain connects TRBV2 to TRBJ2-7; 10 bases are a match to TRBD1. The germline gives CDR1 SNHLY, CDR2 FYNNEI. The CDR3 extends over 14 amino acids. V trimming: 5 bases; J trimming: 6 bases; junction bases outside the gene matches: 7. DNA of the CDR3: TGTGCCAGCAGTAGGACAGGGGGTAACCTCGAGCAGTACTTC. This gives the protein CASSRTGGNLEQYF.

The rearrangement uses TRBV21-1 and TRBJ2-7; TRBD2 was called by the table and not checked on the DNA. TRBV21-1 corresponds to a pseudogene. The CDR3 consists of 16 residues. The CDR3 region is CASSKSEGLFPYEQYF. The CDR3 coding sequence is TGTGCCAGCAGCAAATCCGAAGGGCTTTTCCCCTACGAGCAGTACTTC.

This clonotype was found a few times. The chain is built from TRBV29-1 and TRBJ1-1; unclear D gene. The CDR3 contains 10 residues. V dropped 4 bases and J dropped 4 bases, with 4 bases sitting between them. The germline V gene encodes CDR1 SQVTM and CDR2 ANQGSEA. CDR3 sequence: CSVVGTEAFF. The CDR3 nucleotides are TGCAGCGTTGTGGGCACTGAAGCTTTCTTT.

Only a few counts were recorded for this clonotype. At one end the junction does not follow the germline gene, possibly because of a read error. The V gene is TRBV29-1, the J gene TRBJ2-3; D gene ambiguous. The CDR3 spans 12 residues. Looked up from germline, CDR1 is SQVTM and CDR2 is ANQGSEA. CDR3 bases: TGCGGCGTTGTACAAATCACAGATACGCAGTATTTT. Translated: CGVVQITDTQYF.

The chain recombines TRBV2 with TRBJ2-5; D not certain. CDR1 is SNHLY, CDR2 FYNNEI, per germline. The CDR3 has 14 amino acids. Trimming stripped 2 bases from V and 1 base from J, with 8 bases between. The CDR3 region has the DNA TGTGCCAGCAGTGAATCTCATATCCAAGAGACCCAGTACTTC. Its translation: CASSESHIQETQYF.

The chain joins TRBV3-1 to TRBJ1-6, with D hard to call. Germline V gene data show CDR1 as LGHDT and CDR2 as YNNKEL (reference sequence). The CDR3 sequence is 14 residues long. Between the trimmed V and J ends, which lost 4 bases and 6 bases, there was a span of 10 bases. CDR3 DNA sequence: TGTGCCAGCAGCCTGTCCAGGCTTAATTCACCCCTCCACTTT. It yields the protein CASSLSRLNSPLHF.

The CDR3 DNA follows: TGTGCCAGCAGGGCGGGACAAAGTTACAATGAGCAGTTCTTC. It encodes CASRAGQSYNEQFF. J is TRBJ2-1 and V is TRBV11-1; D could derive from TRBD1 or TRBD2 (6 bases each). Trimming removed 6 bases from V and 4 bases from J, with 13 bases in between. The CDR3 loop spans 14 amino acids. Germline CDR1 is SGHAT and CDR2 is FQDESV (reference sequence).

This clonotype showed up just a few times. This chain links TRBV18 with TRBJ1-6, with 8 bases matching TRBD1. CDR3 length equals 16 residues. CDR1 is KGHSH and CDR2 is LQKENI in the germline V gene. V dropped 4 bases and J dropped 9; count of bases not matched to a gene: 11. For the CDR3, the DNA is TGTGCCAGCTCACGAGAGACCGGACAGGGTTCTTCACCCCTCCACTTT. Translated: CASSRETGQGSSPLHF.